Sequencing of this TCR beta chain was carried out in a study of shared clonotypes between healthy human individuals. General observations from the study: Blood was the only sampled material, and tissue repertoires likely differ.

Germline CDR1 and CDR2: SGHAT and FQDESV (reference sequence). This CDR3 spans 15 amino acids. Trimming removed 3 bases from V and 0 bases from J; junction bases left unmatched: 1. Using immunoSEQ multiplex PCR, the repertoire was profiled, and TCRdb retains in-frame clones only, with some absent. The table has over a million clones, 70% to 80% seen once; the top ten hold approximately 0.5%. On this clone: Its antigen remains unknown.

CD45RA-negative memory and CD45RA+ naive subsets were split from the CD4+ cells. This TCR derives from a man younger than 30 in good health. Some clones in this sample may be carry-over from other donors' samples. V usage is TRBV11-1 and J usage is TRBJ2-2, with 7 bases identical to TRBD2. Sequencing used memory CD4+ T cells from PBMCs. The subset was: CD45RA-negative fraction. CDR3: CASSLGRANTGELFF. The DNA of the CDR3 is TGTGCCAGCAGCTTGGGGAGGGCGAACACCGGGGAGCTGTTTTTT.